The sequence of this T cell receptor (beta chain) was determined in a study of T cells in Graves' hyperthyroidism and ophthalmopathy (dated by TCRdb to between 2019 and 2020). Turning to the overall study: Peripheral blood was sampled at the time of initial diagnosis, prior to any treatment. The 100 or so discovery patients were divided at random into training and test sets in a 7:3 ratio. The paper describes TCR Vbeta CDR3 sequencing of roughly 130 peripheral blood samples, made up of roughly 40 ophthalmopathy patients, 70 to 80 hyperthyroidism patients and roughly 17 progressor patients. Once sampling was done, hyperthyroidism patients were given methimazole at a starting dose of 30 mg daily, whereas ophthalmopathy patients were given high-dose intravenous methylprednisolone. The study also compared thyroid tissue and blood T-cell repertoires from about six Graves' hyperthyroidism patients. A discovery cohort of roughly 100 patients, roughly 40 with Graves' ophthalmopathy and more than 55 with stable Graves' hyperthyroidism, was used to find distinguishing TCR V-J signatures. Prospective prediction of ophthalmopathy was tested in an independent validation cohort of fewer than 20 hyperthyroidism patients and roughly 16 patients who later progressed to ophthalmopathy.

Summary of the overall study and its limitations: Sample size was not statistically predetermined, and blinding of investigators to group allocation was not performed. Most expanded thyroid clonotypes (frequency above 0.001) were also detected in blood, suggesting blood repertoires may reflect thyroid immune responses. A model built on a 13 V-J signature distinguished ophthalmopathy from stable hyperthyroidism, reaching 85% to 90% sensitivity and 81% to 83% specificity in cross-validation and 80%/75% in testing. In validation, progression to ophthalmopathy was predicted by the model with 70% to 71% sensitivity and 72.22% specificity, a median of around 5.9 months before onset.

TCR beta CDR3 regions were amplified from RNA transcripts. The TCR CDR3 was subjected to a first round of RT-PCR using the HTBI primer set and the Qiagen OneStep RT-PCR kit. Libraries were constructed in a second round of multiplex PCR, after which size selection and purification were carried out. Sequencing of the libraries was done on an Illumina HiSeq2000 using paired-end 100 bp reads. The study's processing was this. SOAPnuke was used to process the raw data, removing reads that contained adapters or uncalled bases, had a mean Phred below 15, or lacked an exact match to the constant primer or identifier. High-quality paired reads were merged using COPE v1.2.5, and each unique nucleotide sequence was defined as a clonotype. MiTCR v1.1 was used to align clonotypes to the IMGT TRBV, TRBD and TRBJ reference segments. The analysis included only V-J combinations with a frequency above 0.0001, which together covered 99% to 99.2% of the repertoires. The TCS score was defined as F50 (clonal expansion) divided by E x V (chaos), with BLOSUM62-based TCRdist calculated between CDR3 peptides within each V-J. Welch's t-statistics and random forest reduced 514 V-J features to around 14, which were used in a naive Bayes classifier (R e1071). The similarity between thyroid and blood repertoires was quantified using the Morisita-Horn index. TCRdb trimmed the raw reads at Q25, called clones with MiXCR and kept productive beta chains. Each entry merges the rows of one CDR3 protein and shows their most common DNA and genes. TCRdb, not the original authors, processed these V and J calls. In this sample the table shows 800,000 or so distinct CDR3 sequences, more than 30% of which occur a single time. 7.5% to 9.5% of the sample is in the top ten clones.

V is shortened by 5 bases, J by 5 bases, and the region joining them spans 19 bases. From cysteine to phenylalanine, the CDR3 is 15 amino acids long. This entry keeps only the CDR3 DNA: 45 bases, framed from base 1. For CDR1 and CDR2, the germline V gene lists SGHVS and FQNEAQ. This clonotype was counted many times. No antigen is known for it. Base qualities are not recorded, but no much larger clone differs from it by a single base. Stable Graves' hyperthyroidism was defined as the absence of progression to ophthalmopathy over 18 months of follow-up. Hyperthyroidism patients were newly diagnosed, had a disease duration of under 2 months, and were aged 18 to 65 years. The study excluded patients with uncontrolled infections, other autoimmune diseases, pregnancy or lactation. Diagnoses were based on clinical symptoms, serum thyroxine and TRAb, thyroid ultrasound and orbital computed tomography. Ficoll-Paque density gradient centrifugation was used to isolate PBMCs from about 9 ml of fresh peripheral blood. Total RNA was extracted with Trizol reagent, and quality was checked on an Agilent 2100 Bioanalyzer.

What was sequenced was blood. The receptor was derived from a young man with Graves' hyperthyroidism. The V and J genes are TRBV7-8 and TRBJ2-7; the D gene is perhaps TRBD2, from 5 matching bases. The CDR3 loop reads CASSPTGLVRHEQYF. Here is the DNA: TGTGCCAGCAGCCCTACCGGACTGGTTCGACACGAGCAGTACTTC.